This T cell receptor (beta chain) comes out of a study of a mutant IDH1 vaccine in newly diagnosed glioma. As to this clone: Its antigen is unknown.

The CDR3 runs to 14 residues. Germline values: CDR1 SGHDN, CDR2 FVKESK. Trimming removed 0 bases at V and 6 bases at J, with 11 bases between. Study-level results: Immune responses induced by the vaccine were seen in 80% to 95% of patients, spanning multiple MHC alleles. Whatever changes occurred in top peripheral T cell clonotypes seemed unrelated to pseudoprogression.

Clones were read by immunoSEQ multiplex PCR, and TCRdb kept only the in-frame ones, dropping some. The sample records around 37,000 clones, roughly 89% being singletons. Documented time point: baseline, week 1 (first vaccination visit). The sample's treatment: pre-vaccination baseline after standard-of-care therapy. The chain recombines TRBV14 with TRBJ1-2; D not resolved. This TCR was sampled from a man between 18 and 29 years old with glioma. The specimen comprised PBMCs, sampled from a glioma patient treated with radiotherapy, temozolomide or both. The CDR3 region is CASSQDLSIHGYTF. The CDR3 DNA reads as TGTGCCAGCAGCCAAGATCTTAGCATCCATGGCTACACCTTC.